This T cell receptor (beta chain) was sequenced during a study of CXCR3-negative and CXCR3-positive naive CD8 T cells (dated by TCRdb to between 2018 and 2020). At the level of the whole study: In total, about 130 million TRB reads were obtained, which works out to roughly 1.5 +/- 0.3 million reads per library. Diversity and physicochemical repertoire analyses were performed on about a dozen donors pooled from two independent experiments. For the TRBV-TRBJ cluster analysis, the naive subsets came from 5 or 6 donors, while the memory cells came from 3 donors.

The paper as a whole reports these results and caveats: Similar TRBV-TRBJ usage was shown by naive CXCR3-negative and CXCR3-positive cells from the same donor, whereas distinct patterns were shown by memory cells. Repertoire diversity was comparably high in both naive subsets but much lower in memory CD8+ T cells. Freshly isolated PBMCs were used for most assays because CXCR3 expression partially decreased after cryopreservation. TRB CDR3s from CXCR3-positive naive cells showed higher hydrophobicity (lower Kidera factor 4), lower energy, and higher strength and volume indices than CXCR3-negative naive cells. Because surface CD5, which is linked to self-reactivity in mice, was comparable between the naive subsets, TCR interaction strength was also inferred from TRB CDR3 physicochemical properties.

CDR1 and CDR2, looked up from the germline V gene, are MNHEY and SVGAGI. Its CDR3 holds 12 amino acids, cysteine through phenylalanine. No DNA sequence is on record. Each CD8+ T cell subset was flow-sorted in triplicate, with over 250,000 cells per subset placed directly into RLT lysis buffer. To exclude memory contaminants, naive CD8+ T cells were stringently defined as CD45RO-CCR7+CD27+CD95-. Using standard density gradient centrifugation, peripheral blood mononuclear cells were isolated from buffy coats. Naive CXCR3-negative and CXCR3-positive CD8+ T cells were flow-sorted on a FACSAria III. Total RNA was extracted from sorted cells using an RNeasy Mini Kit. For sequencing, a NextSeq 550 was employed. The Human TCR Profiling Kit (MiLaboratory) was used to make UMI-labeled 5' RACE TRB cDNA libraries. cDNA synthesis used the entire amount of extracted RNA, and PCR amplification then used the entire amount of cDNA produced. Libraries were prepared in parallel using an identical number of PCR cycles. Under the source paper's analysis protocol: With a minimum of two reads required per UMI, MIGEC and MiXCR pulled out about 50,000 +/- 10,000 unique UMI-labeled TRB cDNA molecules from each library. Each library averaged about 37,000 +/- 9,700 functional in-frame TRB CDR3 nucleotide clonotypes without stop codons. After downsampling to 5000 UMI-labeled TRB molecules per sample, diversity metrics, including normalized Shannon-Wiener and Chao1, were computed in VDJtools. Clonotype-size-weighted physicochemical properties of the central five CDR3 residues (interaction energy, strength, volume and Kidera factor 4) were computed in VDJtools. Reprocessed by TCRdb, the reads give a single entry per CDR3 protein sequence, without DNA. Clone size and V and J calls follow TCRdb, not the original study. The table for this sample lists approximately 100,000 distinct CDR3 sequences. Jointly, the top ten make up about 1.1% of the sample.

About this clonotype itself: It lacks a known antigen.

The origin of this receptor is a human donor in good health. Some clones in this sample may be carry-over from other donors' samples. Sequencing was performed on naive CXCR3+ CD8+ T cells from blood. The intended sense of this specimen's cell subset or site label: CD45RO-CCR7+CD27+CD95- naive CD8+ T cells expressing CXCR3 (TNR3+). The chain employs TRBV6-5 and TRBJ2-7. The CDR3 reads CASSSSPYEQYF.